The next 4 T cell receptor beta chains were all read from a single sample in a study of memory CD4+ T cells and cytomegalovirus serostatus. Data came from immunoSEQ multiplex PCR; TCRdb stores just in-frame clones and leaves some out. The sample consists of 50,000 or so clones, approximately 83% of them appearing once. The sort gate was single viable CD3+CD4+CD8-CD45RO+ cells for memory CD4+ T cells. Sequenced: memory CD4+ T cells from blood. The receptors stem from an adult in good health and CMV-seronegative.

The rearrangement links TRBV6-1 to TRBJ2-1, with TRBD2 matching 7 bases. The CDR3 contains 17 residues. Germline V CDR1 and CDR2: MNHNS, SASEGT. J gave up 8 bases and V 4 bases, and 17 bases lay outside the gene matches. As DNA, the CDR3 is TGTGCCAGCAGTGTGACGTCCGGGGGGACCCTAGTATATGAGCAGTTCTTC. This codes for CASSVTSGGTLVYEQFF.

This chain uses TRBV6-5 with TRBJ2-3, with D tentatively TRBD2 (7 bases). This CDR3 contains 13 residues. From germline, CDR1 is MNHEY and CDR2 SVGAGI. V lost 8 bases to trimming and J lost 0 bases, with 9 bases between them. This CDR3 is CASGGASTDTQYF. CDR3 in DNA: TGTGCCAGCGGGGGGGCTAGCACAGATACGCAGTATTTT.

V gene TRBV6-5 combines with J gene TRBJ2-3; D is ambiguous. The length of the CDR3 is 13 residues. Germline V lookup: CDR1 MNHEY, CDR2 SVGAGI. Trimming left V 6 bases short and J 0 bases short, with 7 bases between. DNA for the CDR3: TGTGCCAGCAGGGGCCTGAGCACAGATACGCAGTATTTT. Protein: CASRGLSTDTQYF.

J is TRBJ2-4 and V is TRBV21-1; the D call in the table, TRBD1, was not verified against the DNA. TRBV21-1 is assigned pseudogene status. CDR3 size: 12 residues. The CDR3 loop reads CATGQDFGIQYF. The CDR3 DNA reads as TGTGCCACCGGACAGGACTTCGGCATTCAGTACTTC.